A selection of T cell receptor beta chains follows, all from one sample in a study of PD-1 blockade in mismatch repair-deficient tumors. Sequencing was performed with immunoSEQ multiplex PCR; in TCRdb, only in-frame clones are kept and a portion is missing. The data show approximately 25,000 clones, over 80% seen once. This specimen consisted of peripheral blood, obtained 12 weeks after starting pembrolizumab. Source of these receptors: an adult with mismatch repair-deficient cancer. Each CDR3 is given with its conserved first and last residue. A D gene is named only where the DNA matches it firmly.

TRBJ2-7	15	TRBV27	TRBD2	CASNSVGGRADEQYF
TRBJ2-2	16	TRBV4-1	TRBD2	CASSQGRTSVAGELFF
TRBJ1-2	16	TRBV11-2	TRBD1	CASSLGVRGRLTGYTF
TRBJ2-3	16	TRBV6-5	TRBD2	CASSYSTSGSTDTQYF
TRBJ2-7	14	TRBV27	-	CASSQINQFDVSYF
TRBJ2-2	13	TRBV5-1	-	CASPSPNTGELFF
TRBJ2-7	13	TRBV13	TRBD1	CASSRDRGYEQYF
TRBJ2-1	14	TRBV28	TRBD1	CASRPPGDSNEQFF
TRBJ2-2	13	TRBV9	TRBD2	CASSVSSGNRLFF
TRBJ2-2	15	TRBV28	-	CASSLTNAGTGELFF
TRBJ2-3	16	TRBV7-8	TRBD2	CASSLLAGASTDTQYF
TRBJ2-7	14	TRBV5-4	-	CASSLTGGDGEQYF
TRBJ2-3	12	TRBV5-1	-	CASSFYGDTQYF
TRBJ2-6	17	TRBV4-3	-	CASSQEGAGAGANVLTF
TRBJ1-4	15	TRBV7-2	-	CASSLGGHFNEKLFF
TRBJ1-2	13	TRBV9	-	CASSVDTNYGYTF
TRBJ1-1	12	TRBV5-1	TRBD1	CASGDREGQAFF
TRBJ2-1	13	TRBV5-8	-	CASSLVLVNEQFF
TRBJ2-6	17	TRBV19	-	CASSRLFTGTGANVLTF
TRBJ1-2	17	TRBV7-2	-	CASTEYRATSGQYGYTF
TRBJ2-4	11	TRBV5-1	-	CASSFKNIQYF
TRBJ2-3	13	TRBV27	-	CASSLSSTDTQYF
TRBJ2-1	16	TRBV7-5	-	CVRSLVGLARYNEQFF
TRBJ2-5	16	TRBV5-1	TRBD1	CASSSGTGGGRETQYF
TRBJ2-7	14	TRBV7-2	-	CASSLVSRIYEQYF
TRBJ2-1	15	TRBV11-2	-	CASSLRGREYNEQFF
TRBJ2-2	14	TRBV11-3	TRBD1	CASKRTGNTGELFF
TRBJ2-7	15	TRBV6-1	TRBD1	CASSVSGTGFNEQYF
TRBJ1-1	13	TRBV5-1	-	CASSLAGTSKAFF
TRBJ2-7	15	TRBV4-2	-	CASSHELGGSYEQYF
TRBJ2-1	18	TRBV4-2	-	CASSQPPGSSGSYNEQFF
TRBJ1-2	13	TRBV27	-	CASSPREAAGYTF
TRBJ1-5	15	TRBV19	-	CASSIGQGFNQPQHF
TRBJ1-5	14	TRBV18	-	CASSDRAGNQPQHF
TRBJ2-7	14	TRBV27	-	CASSPSTDGYEQYF
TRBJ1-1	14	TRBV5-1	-	CASSLRRRDTEAFF
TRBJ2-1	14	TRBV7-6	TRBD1	CASSTDRAKNEQFF
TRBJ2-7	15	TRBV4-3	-	CASSQGSQRSYEQYF
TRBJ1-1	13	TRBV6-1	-	CASSRTPEAEAFF
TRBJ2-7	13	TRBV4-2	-	CASSQAVGREQYF
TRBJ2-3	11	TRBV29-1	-	CSVFGTDTQYF
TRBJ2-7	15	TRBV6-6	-	CASSSAGAKKYEQYF
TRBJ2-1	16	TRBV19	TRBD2	CASNPGTSVRYNEQFF
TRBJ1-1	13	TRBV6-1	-	CASSEGQAYEAFF
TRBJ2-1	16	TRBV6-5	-	CASSYSPGSSYNEQFF
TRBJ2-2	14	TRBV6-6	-	CASRRTENTGELFF
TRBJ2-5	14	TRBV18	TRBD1	CASSPQQGMETQYF
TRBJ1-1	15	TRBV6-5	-	CASSYSIRQAPEAFF
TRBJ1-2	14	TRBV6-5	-	CASSPMTANYGYTF
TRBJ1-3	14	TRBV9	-	CASSVQDSGNTIYF
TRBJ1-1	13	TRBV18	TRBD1	CASKGQGPTEAFF
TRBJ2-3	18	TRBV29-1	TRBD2	CSVESGGLAGGGGDTQYF
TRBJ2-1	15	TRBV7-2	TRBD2	CASRRPGTTYNEQFF
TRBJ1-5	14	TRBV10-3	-	CAISVGQGDQPQHF
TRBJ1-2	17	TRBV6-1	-	CASSATATGGEVGGYTF
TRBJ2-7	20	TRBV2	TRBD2	CASRTESRLADLLSSYEQYF
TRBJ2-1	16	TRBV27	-	CASSPHASGRSNEQFF
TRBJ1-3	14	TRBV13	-	CASSLEGSGNTIYF
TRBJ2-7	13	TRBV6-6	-	CASSSGVSYEQYF
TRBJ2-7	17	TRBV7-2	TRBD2	CASSFRASGTSSYEQYF